The clone carrying this T cell receptor (beta chain) was seen only a few times. Its antigen remains unidentified. The sample originates from a study of T-cell memory formation after mild COVID-19. Study information: Among the donors, TCR clusters were largely specific to each donor.

The CDR3 loop spans 18 amino acids. Unmatched junction bases numbered 11, after V lost 5 bases and J lost 2 bases. TCRdb reprocessed the 5' RACE reads via MiXCR and lists one record per CDR3 protein. The repertoire has around 400,000 distinct CDR3 sequences, approximately 24% of them found once; the top ten carry around 9.5%. Overall study results and limits: A balance of CD4 and CD8 characterized clones contracting day 15 to 85, whereas later expanders leaned CD4+.

The sample consisted of PBMCs or a T cell subset sorted from them (not recorded which). The V gene is TRBV12-3 or TRBV12-4, the J gene TRBJ2-7; TRBD2 aligns across 14 bases. The TCR sequence derives from an adult woman who had mild COVID-19 (a few samples of this study predate the infection). Cell type and time point are not known. CDR3 amino acids: CASSGAGTSGSWAYEQYF. The CDR3 DNA reads TGTGCCAGCAGTGGCGCCGGGACTAGCGGGAGTTGGGCCTACGAGCAGTACTTC.